The 24 T cell receptor beta chains reported below all come from one sample, sequenced in a study of molecular identifiers for immune sequencing clone quantification. Using its own MiXCR run on the PCR reads, TCRdb lists one record per CDR3 protein. This table has about 63,000 distinct CDR3 sequences, 19% appearing once. The sample comprised naive CD8+ T cells from blood, with Jurkat cell RNA spiked in. Subset here: FACS-sorted CD8+CD4-CCR7+CD45RA+ naive T cells. The receptors shown here come from a human donor in good health. Some libraries in this study had Jurkat cell RNA spiked in.

This clonotype was detected ten times or more. This chain connects TRBV14 to TRBJ2-3; D is ambiguous. Germline V gene data show CDR1 as SGHDN and CDR2 as FVKESK. Trimming left V 0 bases short and J 2 bases short, with 12 bases between. CDR3 length: 16 residues. CDR3: CASSQEPGFFTDTQYF. The CDR3 bases are TGTGCCAGCAGCCAAGAACCAGGCTTTTTCACAGATACGCAGTATTTT. Full variable domain (rest looked up from reference TRBV14 and TRBJ2-3): EAGVTQFPSHSVIEKGQTVTLRCDPISGHDNLYWYRRVMGKEIKFLLHFVKESKQDESGMPNNRFLAERTGGTYSTLKVQPAELEDSGVYFCASSQEPGFFTDTQYFGPGTRLTVL.

This clonotype was recorded many times. The chain employs TRBV24-1 and TRBJ2-1; possible D gene TRBD1, 6 bases. Germline CDR1 and CDR2: KGHDR and SFDVKD. CDR3 size: 16 residues. Trimming removed 2 bases at V and 8 bases at J, with 18 bases between. The CDR3 loop reads CATSDSGAPATHEQFF. As DNA, the CDR3 is TGTGCCACCAGTGATTCAGGGGCACCTGCTACCCATGAGCAGTTCTTC.

This clonotype was seen at least ten times. The chain recombines TRBV7-2 with TRBJ1-5; D not certain. Germline-derived CDR1 and CDR2 are SGHTA and FQGNSA. The CDR3 has 16 amino acids. Trimming removed 5 bases from V and 0 bases from J, with 14 bases in between. DNA for the CDR3: TGTGCCAGCAGCCTAACTCACGGATATAGCAATCAGCCCCAGCATTTT. Its protein product is CASSLTHGYSNQPQHF. Full variable domain (missing parts from reference TRBV7-2 and TRBJ1-5): GAGVSQSPSNKVTEKGKDVELRCDPISGHTALYWYRQSLGQGLEFLIYFQGNSAPDKSGLPSDRFSAERTGGSVSTLTIQRTQQEDSAVYLCASSLTHGYSNQPQHFGDGTRLSIL.

This clonotype was seen repeatedly, ten times or more. The chain uses TRBV4-2 and TRBJ1-1; 7 nucleotides match TRBD1. Germline trimming cut 0 bases from V and 8 bases from J; bases unmatched to any gene: 6. The CDR3 is made up of 14 amino acids. In germline, CDR1 is LGHNA, CDR2 YNFKEQ. CDR3 in DNA: TGTGCCAGCAGCCAAGAACTGGGACAGACAGAAGCTTTCTTT. It yields the protein CASSQELGQTEAFF.

This clonotype occurred many times. V usage is TRBV16 and J usage is TRBJ2-5; TRBD2 agrees at 9 bases. Germline CDR1 and CDR2: KGHSY and FQNENV. This CDR3 contains 19 residues. With 3 bases clipped from V and 3 bases from J, the junction kept 17 bases outside the gene matches. The CDR3 coding sequence is TGTGCCAGCAGCCAGCCCCCGTATCGAGCGGGAGGCCCCGAAGAGACCCAGTACTTC. Residues: CASSQPPYRAGGPEETQYF.

This clonotype was seen repeatedly, ten times or more. The chain recombines TRBV7-9 with TRBJ2-3, with 9 bases that match TRBD2. The CDR3 has 15 residues. Germline trimming cut 0 bases from V and 6 bases from J; bases unmatched to any gene: 4. The germline V gene has CDR1 SEHNR and CDR2 FQNEAQ (reference sequence). This CDR3 reads CASSLATSGSDTQYF. In nucleotides, the CDR3 is TGTGCCAGCAGCTTAGCGACTAGCGGTTCTGATACGCAGTATTTT.

The chain carries TRBV4-2 and TRBJ2-7; D is possibly TRBD2 (5 bases). Germline V CDR1 and CDR2: LGHNA, YNFKEQ. V was shortened by 0 bases and J by 6 bases, with 18 bases between the two germline ends. CDR3 length: 16 amino acids. This CDR3 is CASSQDRYSGGGEQYF. The CDR3 region has the DNA TGTGCCAGCAGCCAAGATAGGTACTCCGGAGGTGGCGAGCAGTACTTC.

The table lists this clonotype with many counts. The chain combines TRBV6-1 with TRBJ1-1, with D unclear. This CDR3 contains 11 residues. CDR1 and CDR2 from the germline V gene are MNHNS and SASEGT. The V gene lost 8 bases and the J gene lost 0 bases, with 4 bases spanning the gap. The CDR3 region is CASGLNTEAFF. CDR3 sequence (DNA): TGTGCCAGCGGCCTGAACACTGAAGCTTTCTTT.

Many counts were recorded for this clonotype. The chain combines TRBV11-2 with TRBJ2-1, with D perhaps TRBD2 (6 bases). CDR1 SGHAT and CDR2 FQNNGV come from the germline V gene. This CDR3 has 17 amino acids. V was pared by 3 bases and J by 0 bases, with 15 bases between. The CDR3 nucleotides read TGTGCCAGCAGCTTCTACTTAGCGGTAAGCTCCTACAATGAGCAGTTCTTC. Translating gives CASSFYLAVSSYNEQFF. The full variable domain, completed using reference TRBV11-2 and TRBJ2-1, is EAGVAQSPRYKIIEKRQSVAFWCNPISGHATLYWYQQILGQGPKLLIQFQNNGVVDDSQLPKDRFSAERLKGVDSTLKIQPAKLEDSAVYLCASSFYLAVSSYNEQFFGPGTRLTVL.

This clonotype was seen ten or more times. The chain uses TRBV20-1 and TRBJ2-7; TRBD2 aligns across 9 bases. The trim removed 4 bases at V and 3 bases at J, leaving 10 bases unmatched. The CDR3 runs to 15 residues. Germline assignment: CDR1 DFQATT and CDR2 SNEGSKA (reference sequence). The CDR3 region is CSATGIAGENYEQYF. The DNA of the CDR3 is TGCAGTGCTACCGGGATAGCGGGAGAAAACTACGAGCAGTACTTC.

With regard to this clonotype: The junction does not match germline at one end; this may be a read error. The V call is TRBV27, the J call TRBJ2-7, with 10 nucleotides matching TRBD1. The germline V gene has CDR1 MNHEY and CDR2 SMNVEV (reference sequence). This CDR3 is 13 amino acids long. This chain's CDR3 is CASSSGQGYEQNF. In nucleotides, the CDR3 is TGTGCCAGCAGTTCGGGACAGGGGTACGAGCAGAACTTC.

The chain couples TRBV7-9 to TRBJ1-2, with D maybe TRBD1 (6 bases). From germline, CDR1 is SEHNR and CDR2 FQNEAQ (reference sequence). The CDR3 consists of 15 residues. Trimming removed 1 base at V and 4 bases at J, with 13 bases between. The CDR3: CASSLVGGGFYGYTF. The CDR3 DNA reads as TGTGCCAGCAGCTTAGTAGGGGGAGGCTTCTATGGCTACACCTTC.

This clonotype was counted at least ten times. The chain couples TRBV28 to TRBJ1-1; 8 bases match TRBD1. The CDR3 is made up of 15 amino acids. The ends lost 8 bases at V and 4 bases at J; junction bases unmatched: 12. Looked up from germline, CDR1 is MDHEN and CDR2 is SYDVKM. Here the CDR3 DNA reads TGTGCCAGCCGTGTCCAGGGGGCGCGGAGCACTGAAGCTTTCTTT. It yields the protein CASRVQGARSTEAFF.

The rearrangement joins TRBV19 to TRBJ2-1, with a weak D call TRBD2 (6 bases). V was cut by 3 bases and J by 2 bases, with 11 bases left in between. The CDR3 runs to 15 residues. Germline V lookup: CDR1 LNHDA, CDR2 SQIVND (reference sequence). CDR3 in amino acids: CASSIGGIPYNEQFF. As DNA, the CDR3 is TGTGCCAGTAGTATTGGCGGGATTCCCTACAATGAGCAGTTCTTC.

For this clonotype: This may be a read error: a much more frequent sequence differs by one nucleotide. The gene calls are TRBV28 and TRBJ1-4; 10 bases agree with TRBD1. This CDR3 contains 15 residues. J was trimmed by 6 bases and V by 6 bases; bases with no gene match: 7. Germline CDR1 reads MDHEN; CDR2 reads SYDVKM. CDR3 sequence (DNA): TGTGCCAGCAGCGCCGGGACAGGGGTAGATGAAAAACTGTTTTTT. Its protein product is CASSAGTGVDEKLFF. The variable domain in full, with the rest retrieved from reference TRBV28 and TRBJ1-4, is DVKVTQSSRYLVKRTGEKVFLECVQDMDHENMFWYRQDPGLGLRLIYFSYDVKMKEKGDIPEGYSVSREKKERFSLILESASTNQTSMYLCASSAGTGVDEKLFFGSGTQLSVL.

In this sample, this clonotype turned up a few times. This could be a read error, since a much larger clone is one nucleotide away. The rearrangement uses TRBV20-1 and TRBJ1-6; possibly TRBD1 for D (5 bases). The ends were cut back, 5 bases at V and 6 bases at J, with 20 bases in the middle. CDR1 DFQATT and CDR2 SNEGSKA come from the germline V gene (reference sequence). The CDR3 sequence is 16 residues long. The CDR3 sequence is CSAPDRVWTANSPLHF. CDR3 sequence (DNA): TGCAGTGCTCCTGACAGAGTTTGGACTGCTAATTCACCCCTCCACTTT.

This clonotype ranks as medium-sized (0.01 to 0.1%). The chain carries TRBV29-1 and TRBJ1-1, with D tentatively TRBD1 (5 bases). The CDR3 loop spans 17 amino acids. The V gene's germline CDR1 is SQVTM and CDR2 ANQGSEA. The ends were cut back, 6 bases at V and 6 bases at J, with 29 bases in the middle. Here the CDR3 DNA reads TGCAGCGTCCCCCCCGGGGAGTTGGGCTTGGGGGTCGCTGAAGCTTTCTTT. Translation gives CSVPPGELGLGVAEAFF.

In regard to this clonotype: It may be a read error: a sequence one base away is much more abundant. The CDR3 carries no conserved terminal phenylalanine or tryptophan, so it likely arises from a read error. The chain joins TRBV7-9 to TRBJ2-3; 9 nucleotides align to TRBD1. The CDR3 runs 15 residues. CDR1 SEHNR and CDR2 FQNEAQ come from the germline V gene (reference sequence). Trimming at V came to 4 bases and at J to 3 bases, leaving 5 bases not matched to a gene. The CDR3 loop is CASSSWGQGTDTQYL. CDR3 DNA: TGTGCCAGCAGCTCGTGGGGACAGGGAACAGATACGCAGTATTTA.

In its sample, this clonotype was seen many times. This chain connects TRBV13 to TRBJ1-1; tentative D call: TRBD1 (5 bases). Germline V gene lookup returns CDR1 PRHDT and CDR2 FYEKMQ (reference sequence). The CDR3 totals 15 residues. V lost 5 bases and J lost 1, with 14 bases in between. This CDR3 reads CASSLHQGPNTEAFF. The CDR3 nucleotides read TGTGCCAGCAGCCTTCACCAGGGCCCGAACACTGAAGCTTTCTTT.

This clonotype was detected ten times or more. V gene TRBV6-5 combines with J gene TRBJ2-1; D might be TRBD1 (6 bases). V was trimmed by 0 bases and J by 8 bases, leaving 20 bases between them. Per germline, CDR1 MNHEY and CDR2 SVGAGI. This CDR3 region has 17 residues. CDR3 in amino acids: CASSYSSGAGFSDEQFF. Written as DNA, the CDR3 is TGTGCCAGCAGTTACTCTTCAGGGGCAGGGTTTTCGGATGAGCAGTTCTTC.

The sample holds many counts of this clonotype. V gene TRBV20-1 combines with J gene TRBJ1-6, with TRBD1 as a possible D gene (5 bases). This CDR3 is built from 12 residues. With 5 bases removed from V and 6 bases from J, the gap between germline ends came to 8 bases. Per the germline V gene, CDR1 is DFQATT and CDR2 is SNEGSKA (reference sequence). The DNA for the CDR3 is TGCAGTGCTCGGGGGAGTAATTCACCCCTCCACTTT. It yields the protein CSARGSNSPLHF.

To note about this clonotype: It may be a read error: a sequence one base away is much more abundant. J is TRBJ2-1 and V is TRBV4-1; weak D call: TRBD1 (5 bases). This CDR3 has 18 residues. CDR1 and CDR2 from the germline V gene are MGHRA and YSYEKL. DNA of the CDR3: TGCGCCAGCAGCCATCCTACGGGTCACCCAAAGGGGTTAAATGAGCGGTTCTTC. Its protein is CASSHPTGHPKGLNERFF.

This sequence joins TRBV30 and TRBJ2-7; D may be TRBD1 or TRBD2 (5 bases each). The V gene lost 1 base and the J gene lost 5 bases, with 15 bases spanning the gap. CDR3 length: 14 amino acids. CDR1 and CDR2 (germline): GTSNPN, SVGIG (reference sequence). CDR3 region: CAWSGDDRTHEQYF. The DNA for the CDR3 is TGTGCCTGGAGTGGGGACGATCGAACTCACGAGCAGTACTTC.

This clonotype was found a few times. A read error may be the cause here, since a much bigger clone is one base away. The CDR3 sequence is CASSKGDGIARRSTDTRYF. CDR3 DNA: TGTGCCAGCAGCAAAGGTGATGGAATAGCGAGAAGGAGCACAGATACGCGGTATTTT. This chain uses TRBV21-1 with TRBJ2-3; the D call of TRBD2 is as the table states it, not checked on the DNA. TRBV21-1 is marked as a pseudogene. CDR3 length: 19 residues.